A single sample is the source of the 9 T cell receptor beta chains below, sequenced in a study of blood T cell repertoires in COVID-19. Repertoires were generated with immunoSEQ multiplex PCR, while TCRdb's copy carries only in-frame clones and drops some. The sample lists over 30,000 clones; around 90% were seen once. Sequencing was done on a sample of peripheral blood. The receptors here all came from a human donor in a cohort sampled during active COVID-19.

V usage is TRBV29-1 and J usage is TRBJ2-1; D is perhaps TRBD1 (5 bases). The CDR3 totals 13 residues. The germline gives CDR1 SQVTM, CDR2 ANQGSEA. V was clipped by 6 bases and J by 5 bases, with 14 bases between them. CDR3 in DNA: TGCAGCGTCGACTTGACAGCCAACAATGAGCAGTTCTTC. Its protein is CSVDLTANNEQFF.

The J gene is TRBJ2-2, the V gene TRBV5-4; 9 bases line up with TRBD2. Trimming took 6 bases from V and 8 from J; bases not matched to a gene: 11. This CDR3 spans 15 amino acids. The germline gives CDR1 SGHNT, CDR2 YYREEE (reference sequence). The CDR3 DNA is TGTGCCAGCACCCCCGGACGCGGGGGGGCTGGGGAGCTGTTTTTT. Its translation: CASTPGRGGAGELFF. The whole variable domain, filled in from reference TRBV5-4 and TRBJ2-2, reads ETGVTQSPTHLIKTRGQQVTLRCSSQSGHNTVSWYQQALGQGPQFIFQYYREEENGRGNFPPRFSGLQFPNYSSELNVNALELDDSALYLCASTPGRGGAGELFFGEGSRLTVL.

The table lists this clone with a few counts. This chain joins TRBV11-1 and TRBJ1-1, with 8 bases identical to TRBD1. This CDR3 contains 14 residues. CDR1 and CDR2 (germline): SGHAT, FQDESV (reference sequence). J gave up 3 bases and V 8 bases, and 8 bases lay outside the gene matches. DNA for the CDR3: TGTGCCAGCCGAACCGACAGGGGCGACACTGAAGCTTTCTTT. It translates to CASRTDRGDTEAFF.

Worth noting for this clone: A junction boundary mismatches the germline segment, possibly from a read error. The V call is TRBV5-8, the J call TRBJ2-7; D is possibly TRBD2 (6 bases). Germline V CDR1 and CDR2: SGHTS, YDEGEE. The length of the CDR3 is 15 residues. Here the CDR3 reads CASSSHPAGRKAEGF. For the CDR3, the DNA is TGTGCCAGCAGCTCCCATCCGGCGGGACGGAAGGCAGAGGGCTTC.

The sample holds a few counts of this clone. The chain employs TRBV7-9 and TRBJ2-1, with TRBD2 matching over 15 bases. CDR3 length: 15 residues. Unmatched junction bases numbered 5, after V lost 5 bases and J lost 9 bases. The germline V gene encodes CDR1 SEHNR and CDR2 FQNEAQ (reference sequence). As DNA, the CDR3 is TGTGCCAGCAGCCCCGGGACTAGCGGGGGGAGTGAGCAGTTCTTC. The encoded protein is CASSPGTSGGSEQFF.

This clone was counted once. The chain links TRBV25-1 to TRBJ1-1; 9 nucleotides agree with TRBD1. CDR1 and CDR2 from the germline V gene are MGHDK and SYGVNS. The ends lost 3 bases at V and 6 bases at J; junction bases unmatched: 11. The length of the CDR3 is 16 residues. CDR3 loop: CASSDLTGGGYAEAFF. As DNA, the CDR3 is TGTGCCAGCAGTGACCTAACAGGGGGCGGGTACGCTGAAGCTTTCTTT.

The chain carries TRBV9 and TRBJ2-3; possibly TRBD1 for D (5 bases). The V end lost 5 bases, the J end lost 6 bases, and 16 bases lay between the germline ends. From germline, CDR1 is SGDLS and CDR2 YYNGEE. The CDR3 is 14 amino acids. The CDR3 DNA reads as TGTGCCAGCAGTAGAACTGACAGCCCGGATACGCAGTATTTT. Translation: CASSRTDSPDTQYF.

The genes are TRBV7-3 and TRBJ2-1; 9 nucleotides align to TRBD2. This CDR3 contains 14 residues. In germline, CDR1 is SGHTA, CDR2 FQGTGA. J was trimmed by 8 bases and V by 2 bases; bases with no gene match: 4. CDR3 in DNA: TGTGCCAGCAGCTTAGGCGGGAGGGCGGATGAGCAGTTCTTC. Protein: CASSLGGRADEQFF.

V is TRBV21-1 and J is TRBJ2-7; the D call TRBD2 from the table was never checked on the DNA. TRBV21-1 is classified as a pseudogene. The CDR3 loop spans 22 amino acids. CDR3 sequence (DNA): TGTGCCAGCAGACCGGACATCCCGGGTCATAAGGAGGGTTTCCGCTTCCTCTACGAGCAGTACTTC. Translated: CASRPDIPGHKEGFRFLYEQYF.